The 16 T cell receptor beta chains below come from one sample, sequenced in a study of T cells after yellow fever vaccination. Each CDR3 protein is one row after TCRdb ran MiXCR on the 5' RACE reads. The repertoire holds some 390,000 distinct CDR3 sequences, with approximately 6% as singletons. The sequences come from PBMCs, collected 5 days after the yellow fever booster vaccination. These receptors all come from a man aged 25-45 years who received the YFV17D yellow fever vaccine.

This clonotype was seen many times. The CDR3 spells CASSPPGAGGQPQHF. The CDR3 DNA is TGTGCCAGCTCACCACCGGGGGCAGGGGGGCAGCCCCAGCATTTT. The chain employs TRBV18 and TRBJ1-5; 7 nucleotides line up with TRBD1. With V trimmed by 0 bases and J by 7 bases, 6 bases remained unmatched. The CDR3 covers 15 residues. CDR1 and CDR2 (germline): KGHSH, LQKENI.

The J gene is TRBJ2-1, the V gene TRBV9, with TRBD2 matching 7 bases. Losses at the gene ends were 4 bases for V and 6 bases for J; bases not matched to a gene: 13. Looked up from germline, CDR1 is SGDLS and CDR2 is YYNGEE. The CDR3 is 16 residues long. The CDR3 sequence is CASSTRRGRSGNEQFF. DNA for the CDR3: TGTGCCAGCAGCACCCGGCGGGGGAGATCGGGCAATGAGCAGTTCTTC.

This clonotype came up many times. The chain couples TRBV6-5 to TRBJ2-7; D remains unclear. The CDR3 covers 12 residues. Germline loops: CDR1 MNHEY, CDR2 SVGAGI. Between the trimmed V and J ends, which lost 4 bases and 3 bases, there was a span of 7 bases. The CDR3 DNA is TGTGCCAGCAGTTCCTCGGGCTACGAGCAGTACTTC. This sequence encodes CASSSSGYEQYF.

This clonotype appeared a few times. The chain couples TRBV30 to TRBJ2-1; D gene ambiguous. Deletions cut 3 bases from V and 12 bases from J, with 15 bases between. Germline CDR1 is GTSNPN and CDR2 is SVGIG (reference sequence). The CDR3 is 12 amino acids. The CDR3 DNA reads as TGTGCCTGGAGAGAAAGGCCTCAAGGGCAGTTCTTC. The encoded protein is CAWRERPQGQFF.

This clonotype showed up many times. This sequence joins TRBV11-2 and TRBJ2-1; 11 bases fit TRBD2. The trim removed 1 base at V and 6 bases at J, leaving 14 bases unmatched. In germline, CDR1 is SGHAT, CDR2 FQNNGV. The CDR3 is 19 residues long. CDR3 nucleotide sequence: TGTGCCAGCAGCTTAGGTCGAGGGGGCATTAGCGGGAGGGGCAATGAGCAGTTCTTC. Its protein is CASSLGRGGISGRGNEQFF.

Many counts were recorded for this clonotype. The V and J genes are TRBV7-2 and TRBJ2-1; D remains unclear. Trimming left V 0 bases short and J 4 bases short, with 7 bases between. The CDR3 covers 14 residues. CDR1 and CDR2 (germline): SGHTA, FQGNSA. The CDR3 DNA reads as TGTGCCAGCAGCTTAGCGTCCGGGTACAATGAGCAGTTCTTC. It encodes CASSLASGYNEQFF. Based on the CDR3 plus reference TRBV7-2 and TRBJ2-1, the full variable domain is GAGVSQSPSNKVTEKGKDVELRCDPISGHTALYWYRQSLGQGLEFLIYFQGNSAPDKSGLPSDRFSAERTGGSVSTLTIQRTQQEDSAVYLCASSLASGYNEQFFGPGTRLTVL.

The sample holds many counts of this clonotype. V usage is TRBV9 and J usage is TRBJ1-1; D is possibly TRBD1 (6 bases). The germline V gene encodes CDR1 SGDLS and CDR2 YYNGEE. With 2 bases removed from V and 3 bases from J, the gap between germline ends came to 11 bases. The CDR3 sequence is 14 residues long. The CDR3 here is CASSVARGDTEAFF. The CDR3 nucleotides are TGTGCCAGCAGCGTCGCGAGGGGGGACACTGAAGCTTTCTTT.

This clonotype was seen more than once but under ten times. The chain carries TRBV6-5 and TRBJ2-7, with 9 bases that match TRBD1. The J segment lost 2 bases and the V segment lost 0 bases, leaving 8 bases of the junction unmatched. CDR1 is MNHEY and CDR2 is SVGAGI in the germline V gene. This CDR3 region has 17 residues. The CDR3 here is CASSYSMGQGIPYEQYF. In DNA, the CDR3 is TGTGCCAGCAGTTACTCGATGGGACAGGGCATTCCCTACGAGCAGTACTTC.

This clonotype was observed a handful of times. V usage is TRBV19 and J usage is TRBJ1-5; the D is unclear. This CDR3 is 15 amino acids long. CDR1 and CDR2 from the germline V gene are LNHDA and SQIVND (reference sequence). V lost 6 bases to trimming and J lost 0 bases, with 12 bases between them. CDR3 in amino acids: CASRKGGISNQPQHF. The CDR3 DNA reads TGTGCCAGTAGGAAAGGTGGGATTAGCAATCAGCCCCAGCATTTT.

This clonotype was seen more than once but under ten times. The V gene is TRBV6-2 or TRBV6-3, the J gene TRBJ2-2; D remains unclear. With 10 bases removed from V and 0 bases from J, the gap between germline ends came to 12 bases. CDR3 length equals 14 residues. From germline, CDR1 is MNHEY and CDR2 SVGEGT. Written as DNA, the CDR3 is TGTGCCACTAAGGCCCTCGCGAACACCGGGGAGCTGTTTTTT. Translated: CATKALANTGELFF.

This clonotype was seen at least ten times. The genes are TRBV20-1 and TRBJ2-3, with D perhaps given as TRBD1 or TRBD2 (5 bases each). Trimming removed 5 bases from V and 4 bases from J, with 16 bases in between. There are 14 residues in the CDR3. Germline CDR1 is DFQATT and CDR2 is SNEGSKA (reference sequence). The DNA of the CDR3 is TGCAGTGCTCCCTTGGGGGTTCGTCCAGATACGCAGTATTTT. This sequence encodes CSAPLGVRPDTQYF.

This clonotype was counted ten times or more. This rearrangement joins TRBV9 to TRBJ2-2; D gene unclear. V lost 7 bases and J 3 bases, leaving 4 bases between the germline ends. Per the germline V gene, CDR1 is SGDLS and CDR2 is YYNGEE. The CDR3 runs 11 residues. The CDR3: CASGDTGELFF. The CDR3 DNA reads as TGTGCCAGCGGAGACACCGGGGAGCTGTTTTTT.

This clonotype was seen more than once but under ten times. V is TRBV10-3 and J is TRBJ2-3; perhaps TRBD2 as D (6 bases). This CDR3 spans 14 amino acids. Between the trimmed V and J ends, which lost 8 bases and 1 base, there was a span of 13 bases. The germline V gene encodes CDR1 ENHRY and CDR2 SYGVKD. CDR3 DNA: TGTGCCATCGGGGAGCCTAGCGGCACAGATACGCAGTATTTT. This gives the protein CAIGEPSGTDTQYF.

This clonotype was recorded at least ten times. The chain carries TRBV9 and TRBJ2-2; TRBD2 aligns across 7 bases. This CDR3 contains 14 residues. V gave up 2 bases and J gave up 5 bases; unmatched junction bases: 3. Per the germline V gene, CDR1 is SGDLS and CDR2 is YYNGEE. CDR3 in DNA: TGTGCCAGCAGCGTTGCGGGAGTAACCGGGGAGCTGTTTTTT. Residues: CASSVAGVTGELFF.

This clonotype was counted at least ten times. The chain employs TRBV20-1 and TRBJ2-7, with D perhaps being TRBD1 or TRBD2 (5 bases each). The V gene's germline CDR1 is DFQATT and CDR2 SNEGSKA (reference sequence). This CDR3 comprises 16 residues. The germline V and J ends were trimmed by 0 bases and 2 bases, with 17 bases remaining between them. CDR3 amino acids: CSARDPLDGTAYEQYF. The CDR3 DNA sequence: TGCAGTGCTAGAGATCCCCTTGACGGGACGGCCTACGAGCAGTACTTC.

This rearrangement joins TRBV2 to TRBJ1-5; no definite D call. Germline CDR1 is SNHLY and CDR2 is FYNNEI. V gave up 6 bases and J gave up 4 bases, with 13 bases separating them. The CDR3 is made up of 14 amino acids. CDR3 nucleotides: TGTGCCAGCAGGGGCTGGTGGACGAATCAGCCCCAGCATTTT. Encoded protein: CASRGWWTNQPQHF.